This TCR beta chain was sequenced during a study of CD4 T cells in relation to SARS-CoV-2 and coronaviruses. Study details: ViraFEST: approximately 10-day antigen culture of PBMCs, then TCR beta CDR3 sequencing.

Unexposed donor CD4+ T cells date from about 2011-2018, before the COVID-19 pandemic. After less than 11 days of culture, CD4+ T cells were isolated. Cells permitting, SARS-CoV-2 S/N and four cold-coronavirus spikes were tested on unexposed-donor CD4+ T cells. Cultures held about 2 million PBMCs per well with roughly 10 IU/ml IL-2. Sequencing was performed with immunoSEQ multiplex PCR; in TCRdb, only in-frame clones are kept and a portion is missing. The repertoire holds 18,000 or so clones, with 60% to 75% as singletons. The ends were cut back, 3 bases at V and 3 bases at J, with 13 bases in the middle. The CDR3 spans 15 residues. Germline values: CDR1 SGDLS, CDR2 YYNGEE. Comments on this clone: The antigen is undetermined.

Input material: CD4+ T cells from PBMCs, cultured in vitro. The chain is built from TRBV9 and TRBJ1-5, with D possibly TRBD1 on 5 matching bases. This sequence was found in a human donor in good health. DNA for the CDR3: TGTGCCAGCAGCGGGGGGGAGACACCCAATCAGCCCCAGCATTTT. Protein sequence: CASSGGETPNQPQHF.